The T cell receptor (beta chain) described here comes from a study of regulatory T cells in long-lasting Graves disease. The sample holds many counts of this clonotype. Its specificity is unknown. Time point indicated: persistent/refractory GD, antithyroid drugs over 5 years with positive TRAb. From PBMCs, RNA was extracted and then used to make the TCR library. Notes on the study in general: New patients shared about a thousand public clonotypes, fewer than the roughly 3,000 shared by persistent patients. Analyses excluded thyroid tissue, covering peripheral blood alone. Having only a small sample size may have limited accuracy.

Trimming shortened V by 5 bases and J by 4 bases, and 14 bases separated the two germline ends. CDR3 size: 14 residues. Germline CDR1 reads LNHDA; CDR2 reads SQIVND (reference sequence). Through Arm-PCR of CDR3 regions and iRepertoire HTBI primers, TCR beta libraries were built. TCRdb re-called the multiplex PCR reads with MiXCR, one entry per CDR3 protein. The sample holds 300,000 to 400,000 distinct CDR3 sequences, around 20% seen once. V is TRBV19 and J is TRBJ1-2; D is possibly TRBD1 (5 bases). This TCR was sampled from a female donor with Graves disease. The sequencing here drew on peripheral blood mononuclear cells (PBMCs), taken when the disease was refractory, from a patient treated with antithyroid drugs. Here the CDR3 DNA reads TGTGCCAGTAGTTCTCCTACGGGGACCTATGGCTACACCTTC. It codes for CASSSPTGTYGYTF. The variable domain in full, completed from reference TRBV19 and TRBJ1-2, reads DGGITQSPKYLFRKEGQNVTLSCEQNLNHDAMYWYRQDPGQGLRLIYYSQIVNDFQKGDIAEGYSVSREKKESFPLTVTSAQKNPTAFYLCASSSPTGTYGYTFGSGTRLTVV.